The clone carrying this T cell receptor (beta chain) was counted a single time. Its antigen remains unidentified. The CDR3 length is 17 residues. The V and J ends lost 0 bases and 2 bases respectively, with 15 bases between them. Per germline, CDR1 ENHRY and CDR2 SYGVKD. From the roughly 110-subject validation cohort, which was separate from the approximately 700-subject first cohort, the donors were drawn. The data originate from a study of cytomegalovirus exposure and HLA in healthy donors. General observations from the study: Specificity of a few CMV-associated chains for CMV antigens was verified in vitro.

The data were produced by immunoSEQ multiplex PCR, yet TCRdb's version contains in-frame clones alone and is incomplete. The sample lists some 140,000 clones, 86% occurring once. The chain combines TRBV10-3 with TRBJ2-3; maybe TRBD2 (6 bases). The sample taken for sequencing was PBMCs. The source is a human donor in good health. The CDR3 loop reads CAISESGFAGTTDTQYF. The CDR3 coding sequence is TGTGCCATCAGTGAGTCAGGTTTTGCGGGAACCACAGATACGCAGTATTTT.